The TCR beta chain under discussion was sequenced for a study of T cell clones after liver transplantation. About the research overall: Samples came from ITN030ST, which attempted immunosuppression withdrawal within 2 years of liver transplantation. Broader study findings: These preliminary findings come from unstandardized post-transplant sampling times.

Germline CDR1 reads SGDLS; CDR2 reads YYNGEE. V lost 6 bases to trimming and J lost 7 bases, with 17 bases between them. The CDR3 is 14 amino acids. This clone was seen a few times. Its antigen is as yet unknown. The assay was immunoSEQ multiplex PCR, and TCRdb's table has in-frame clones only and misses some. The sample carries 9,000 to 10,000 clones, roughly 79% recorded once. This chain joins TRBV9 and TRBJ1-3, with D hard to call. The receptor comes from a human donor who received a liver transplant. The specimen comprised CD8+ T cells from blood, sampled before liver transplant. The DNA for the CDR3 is TGTGCCAGCACCCTATCTGAAGGAGGGAACACCATATATTTT. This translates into CASTLSEGGNTIYF.